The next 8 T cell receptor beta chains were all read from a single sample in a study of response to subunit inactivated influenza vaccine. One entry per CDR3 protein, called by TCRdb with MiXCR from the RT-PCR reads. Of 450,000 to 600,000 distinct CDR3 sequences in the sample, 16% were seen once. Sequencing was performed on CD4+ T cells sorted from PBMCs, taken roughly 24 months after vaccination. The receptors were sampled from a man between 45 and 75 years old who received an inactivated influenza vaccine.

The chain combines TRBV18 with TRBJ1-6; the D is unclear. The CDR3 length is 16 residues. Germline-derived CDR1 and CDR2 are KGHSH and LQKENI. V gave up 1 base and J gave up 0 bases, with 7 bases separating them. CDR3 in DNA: TGTGCCAGCTCACCACGGGTTAGCTCCTATAATTCACCCCTCCACTTT. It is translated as CASSPRVSSYNSPLHF. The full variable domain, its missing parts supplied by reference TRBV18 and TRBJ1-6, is NAGVMQNPRHLVRRRGQEARLRCSPMKGHSHVYWYRQLPEEGLKFMVYLQKENIIDESGMPKERFSAEFPKEGPSILRIQQVVRGDSAAYFCASSPRVSSYNSPLHFGNGTRLTVT.

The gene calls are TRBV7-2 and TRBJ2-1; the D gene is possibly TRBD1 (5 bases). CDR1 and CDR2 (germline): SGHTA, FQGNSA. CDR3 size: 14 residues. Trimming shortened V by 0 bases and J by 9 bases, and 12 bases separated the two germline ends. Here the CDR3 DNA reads TGTGCCAGCAGCTTAGCGGGGCCATCCACTGAGCAGTTCTTC. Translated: CASSLAGPSTEQFF.

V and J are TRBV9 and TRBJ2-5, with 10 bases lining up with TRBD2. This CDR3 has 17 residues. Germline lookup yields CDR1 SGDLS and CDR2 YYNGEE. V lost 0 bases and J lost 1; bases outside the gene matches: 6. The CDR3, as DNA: TGTGCCAGCAGCGTAGCTGGAGCGGGAGGGCCCCAAGAGACCCAGTACTTC. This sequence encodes CASSVAGAGGPQETQYF.

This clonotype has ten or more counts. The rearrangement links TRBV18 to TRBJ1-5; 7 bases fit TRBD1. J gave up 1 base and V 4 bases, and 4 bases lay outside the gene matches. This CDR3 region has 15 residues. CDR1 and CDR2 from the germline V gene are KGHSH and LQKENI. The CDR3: CASSLDRDSNQPQHF. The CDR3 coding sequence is TGTGCCAGCTCACTTGACAGGGACAGCAATCAGCCCCAGCATTTT.

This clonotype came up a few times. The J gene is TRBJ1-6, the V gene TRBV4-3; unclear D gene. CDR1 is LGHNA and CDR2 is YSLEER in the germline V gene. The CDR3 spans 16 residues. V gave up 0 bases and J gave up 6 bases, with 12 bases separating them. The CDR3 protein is CASSQERAPFNSPLHF. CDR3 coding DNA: TGCGCCAGCAGCCAAGAAAGGGCCCCATTTAATTCACCCCTCCACTTT.

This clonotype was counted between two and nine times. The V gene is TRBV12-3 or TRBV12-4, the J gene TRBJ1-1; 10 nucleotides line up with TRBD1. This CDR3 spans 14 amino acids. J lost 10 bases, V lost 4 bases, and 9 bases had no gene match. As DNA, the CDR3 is TGTGCCAGCAGTTCAACGCGACAGGGGGCCGGAGCTTTCTTT. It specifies CASSSTRQGAGAFF.

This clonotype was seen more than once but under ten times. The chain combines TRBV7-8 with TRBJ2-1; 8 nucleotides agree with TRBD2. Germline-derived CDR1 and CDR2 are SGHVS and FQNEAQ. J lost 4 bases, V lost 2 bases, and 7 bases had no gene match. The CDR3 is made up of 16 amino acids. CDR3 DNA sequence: TGTGCCAGCAGCTTACGGGGCGGGACTAGTTACAATGAGCAGTTCTTC. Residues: CASSLRGGTSYNEQFF. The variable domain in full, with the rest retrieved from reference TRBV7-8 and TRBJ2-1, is GAGVSQSPRYKVAKRGQDVALRCDPISGHVSLFWYQQALGQGPEFLTYFQNEAQLDKSGLPSDRFFAERPEGSVSTLKIQRTQQEDSAVYLCASSLRGGTSYNEQFFGPGTRLTVL.

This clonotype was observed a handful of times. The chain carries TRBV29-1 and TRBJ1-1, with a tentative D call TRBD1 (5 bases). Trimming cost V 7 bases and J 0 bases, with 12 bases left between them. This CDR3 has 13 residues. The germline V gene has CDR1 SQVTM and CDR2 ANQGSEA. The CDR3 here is CSAGGRLNTEAFF. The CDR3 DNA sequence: TGCAGCGCCGGGGGGAGACTGAACACTGAAGCTTTCTTT. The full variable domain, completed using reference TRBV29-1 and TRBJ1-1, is SAVISQKPSRDICQRGTSLTIQCQVDSQVTMMFWYRQQPGQSLTLIATANQGSEATYESGFVIDKFPISRPNLTFSTLTVSNMSPEDSSIYLCSAGGRLNTEAFFGQGTRLTVV.